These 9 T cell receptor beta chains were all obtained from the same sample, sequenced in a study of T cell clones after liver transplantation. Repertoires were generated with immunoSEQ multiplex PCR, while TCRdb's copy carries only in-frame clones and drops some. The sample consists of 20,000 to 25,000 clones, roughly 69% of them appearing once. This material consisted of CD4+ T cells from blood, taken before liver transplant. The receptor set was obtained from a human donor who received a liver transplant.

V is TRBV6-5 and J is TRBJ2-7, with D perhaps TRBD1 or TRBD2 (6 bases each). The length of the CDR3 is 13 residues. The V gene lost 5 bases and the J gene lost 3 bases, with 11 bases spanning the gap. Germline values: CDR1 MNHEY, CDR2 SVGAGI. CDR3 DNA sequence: TGTGCCAGCAGTATACAGGGAGGCTACGAGCAGTACGTC. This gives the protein CASSIQGGYEQYV.

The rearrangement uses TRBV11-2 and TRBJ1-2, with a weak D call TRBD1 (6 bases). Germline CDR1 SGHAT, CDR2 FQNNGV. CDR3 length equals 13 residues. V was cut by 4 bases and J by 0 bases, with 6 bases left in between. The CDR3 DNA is TGTGCCAGCAGCTGGGACACTAACTATGGCTACACCTTC. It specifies CASSWDTNYGYTF.

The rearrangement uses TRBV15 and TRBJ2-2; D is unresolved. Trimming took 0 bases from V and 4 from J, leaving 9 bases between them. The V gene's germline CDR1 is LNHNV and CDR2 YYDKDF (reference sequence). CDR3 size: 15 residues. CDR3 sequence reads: CATSRDRTGTGELFF. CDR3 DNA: TGTGCCACCAGCAGAGATCGAACGGGCACCGGGGAGCTGTTTTTT.

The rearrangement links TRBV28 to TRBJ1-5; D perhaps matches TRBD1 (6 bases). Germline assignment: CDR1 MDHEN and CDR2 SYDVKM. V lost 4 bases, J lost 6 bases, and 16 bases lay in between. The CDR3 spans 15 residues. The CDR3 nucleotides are TGTGCCAGCAGTTCGACAGGATCTAAAGGTCAGCCCCAGCATTTT. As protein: CASSSTGSKGQPQHF.

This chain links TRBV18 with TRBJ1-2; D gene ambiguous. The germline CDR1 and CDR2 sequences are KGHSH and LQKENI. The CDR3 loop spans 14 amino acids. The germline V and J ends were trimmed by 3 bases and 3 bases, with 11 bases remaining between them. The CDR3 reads CASSPAEIYYGYTF. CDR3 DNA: TGTGCCAGCTCACCGGCAGAGATTTACTATGGCTACACCTTC.

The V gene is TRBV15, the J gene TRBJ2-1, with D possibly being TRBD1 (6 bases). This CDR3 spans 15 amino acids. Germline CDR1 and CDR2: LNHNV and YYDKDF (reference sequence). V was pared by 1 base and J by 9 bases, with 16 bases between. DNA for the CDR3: TGTGCCACCAGCAGAGGCAGGGGCGCAGGACTTGAGCAGTTCTTC. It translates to CATSRGRGAGLEQFF.

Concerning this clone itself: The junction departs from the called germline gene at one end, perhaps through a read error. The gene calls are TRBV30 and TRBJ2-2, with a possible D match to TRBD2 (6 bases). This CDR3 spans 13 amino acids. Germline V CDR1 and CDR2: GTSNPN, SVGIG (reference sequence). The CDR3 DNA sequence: TGTGCCTGGAGTAACCTAGCGCACCGGGGAGCTGTTTTT. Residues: CAWSNLAHRGAVF.

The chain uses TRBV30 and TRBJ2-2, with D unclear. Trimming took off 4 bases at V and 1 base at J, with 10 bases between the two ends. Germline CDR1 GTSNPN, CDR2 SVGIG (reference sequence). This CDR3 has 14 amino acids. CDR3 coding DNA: TGTGCCTGGACCATTCGACAGAACACCGGGGAGCTGTTTTTT. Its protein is CAWTIRQNTGELFF.

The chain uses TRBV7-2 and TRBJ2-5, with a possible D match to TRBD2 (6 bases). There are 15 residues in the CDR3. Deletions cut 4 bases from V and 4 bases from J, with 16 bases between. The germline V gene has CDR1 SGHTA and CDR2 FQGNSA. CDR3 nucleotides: TGTGCCAGCAGCTCCCGGGAGACTGAACGAGAGACCCAGTACTTC. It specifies CASSSRETERETQYF.